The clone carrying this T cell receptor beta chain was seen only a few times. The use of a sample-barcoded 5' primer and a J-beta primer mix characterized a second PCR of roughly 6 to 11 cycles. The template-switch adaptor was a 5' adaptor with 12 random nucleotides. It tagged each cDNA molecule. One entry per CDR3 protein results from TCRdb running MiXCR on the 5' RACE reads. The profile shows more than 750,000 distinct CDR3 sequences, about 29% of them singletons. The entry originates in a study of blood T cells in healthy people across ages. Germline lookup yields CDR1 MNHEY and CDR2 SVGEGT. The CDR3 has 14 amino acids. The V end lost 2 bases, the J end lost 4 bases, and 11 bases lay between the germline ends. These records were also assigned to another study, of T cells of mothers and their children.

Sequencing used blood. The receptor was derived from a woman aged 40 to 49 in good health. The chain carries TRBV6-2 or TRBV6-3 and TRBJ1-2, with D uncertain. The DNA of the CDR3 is TGTGCCAGCAGTTACCAGGCGCCCATCTATGGCTACACCTTC. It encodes CASSYQAPIYGYTF.